This T cell receptor beta chain was sequenced during a study of response to subunit inactivated influenza vaccine. Study findings and constraints: Few new T cells, the authors suggested, are recruited by each seasonal influenza vaccination.

Per the germline V gene, CDR1 is MDHEN and CDR2 is SYDVKM. This CDR3 is built from 14 residues. The ends were cut back, 3 bases at V and 9 bases at J, with 17 bases in the middle. In this sample, this clonotype turned up a few times. Antigen specificity is unknown. TCRdb reanalysed the RT-PCR reads using MiXCR and keeps one entry per CDR3 protein. The sample consists of around 760,000 distinct CDR3 sequences, approximately 13% of them appearing once. The source material was PBMCs from blood, sampled 14 to 15 days before vaccination. This sequence originates from a man between 45 and 60 years old who received an inactivated influenza vaccine. The chain is built from TRBV28 and TRBJ2-5, with D possibly matching TRBD1 (5 bases). The CDR3 sequence is CASSLSGGSRAQYF. The CDR3 DNA follows: TGTGCCAGCAGTTTGTCGGGTGGTAGCAGGGCCCAGTACTTC.